Only a few counts were recorded for the clone carrying this T cell receptor (beta chain). Its antigen is currently unknown. This record comes from a study of CD8 T cells in ankylosing spondylitis. Study-wide points: Disease-associated clones were reportedly significantly overrepresented in matched ankylosing spondylitis synovial fluid. A CD8+ phenotype characterized the disease-linked clones, which were relatively rare in peripheral blood. Some motif variants had been reported before (in reactive arthritis synovial fluid and blood). Roughly eight highly homologous variants made up a TCR beta motif that seemed to typify ankylosing spondylitis blood.

Construction of TCR beta libraries was performed using quantitative 5'-RACE with molecular barcodes. TCRdb itself ran the 5' RACE reads through MiXCR, one entry per CDR3 protein. The table records 650,000 to 800,000 distinct CDR3 sequences, 15% to 20% of them present only once. The CDR3 totals 14 residues. The germline V gene has CDR1 LNHDA and CDR2 SQIVND (reference sequence). V lost 2 bases to trimming and J lost 6 bases, with 11 bases between them. The origin of this receptor is a male donor with ankylosing spondylitis. This rearrangement joins TRBV19 to TRBJ1-5, with D possibly being TRBD1 (5 bases). The sample was blood, either unsorted or a sorted T cell fraction (not recorded which). The CDR3 loop reads CASSIFMGGQPQHF. DNA of the CDR3: TGTGCCAGTAGTATATTCATGGGGGGTCAGCCCCAGCATTTT.